The 19 T cell receptor beta chains presented below share a single source sample, sequenced in a study of blood T cell repertoires in COVID-19. Produced via immunoSEQ multiplex PCR; TCRdb's table is partial and in-frame only. The profile shows 140,000 or so clones, around nine tenths of them singletons. The sample comprised peripheral blood. These receptors were collected from a woman between 50 and 59 years old with active or convalescent COVID-19.

J is TRBJ2-1 and V is TRBV5-1, with D unresolved. Trimming removed 2 bases from V and 1 base from J, with 10 bases in between. CDR1 and CDR2 from the germline V gene are SGHRS and YFSETQ. The CDR3 runs to 15 residues. The CDR3 DNA sequence: TGCGCCAGCAGCTTACGAGCCTTGTCCTACAATGAGCAGTTCTTC. It yields the protein CASSLRALSYNEQFF.

CDR3 sequence (DNA): TGTGCCAGCTCACCACAAGTGGGGCGCACAGATACGCAGTATTTT. It codes for CASSPQVGRTDTQYF. The chain uses TRBV18 and TRBJ2-3; D is possibly TRBD1 (5 bases). V was shortened by 1 base and J by 1 base, with 9 bases between the two germline ends. CDR1 and CDR2 from the germline V gene are KGHSH and LQKENI. The CDR3 runs to 15 residues. Variable domain in full (rest from reference TRBV18 and TRBJ2-3): NAGVMQNPRHLVRRRGQEARLRCSPMKGHSHVYWYRQLPEEGLKFMVYLQKENIIDESGMPKERFSAEFPKEGPSILRIQQVVRGDSAAYFCASSPQVGRTDTQYFGPGTRLTVL.

This chain connects TRBV7-9 to TRBJ2-1; 7 positions match TRBD2. V dropped 8 bases and J dropped 0; count of bases not matched to a gene: 1. This CDR3 is 13 amino acids long. Looked up from germline, CDR1 is SEHNR and CDR2 is FQNEAQ (reference sequence). This CDR3 reads CASGGGSYNEQFF. The CDR3 DNA reads TGTGCCAGCGGGGGGGGCTCCTACAATGAGCAGTTCTTC.

The chain uses TRBV5-5 and TRBJ2-1, with TRBD2 identical over 10 bases. Looked up from germline, CDR1 is SGHKS and CDR2 is YYEKEE (reference sequence). Losses at the gene ends were 4 bases for V and 7 bases for J; bases not matched to a gene: 11. CDR3 length: 16 amino acids. Here the CDR3 reads CASSRTAAGGPNEQFF. CDR3 in DNA: TGTGCCAGCAGCCGGACGGCAGCGGGAGGGCCAAATGAGCAGTTCTTC.

Comments on this clone: The sample contains more than one DNA sequence encoding this CDR3. The CDR3: CASSISGSNQPQHF. DNA of the CDR3: TGTGCCAGTAGTATCTCAGGCAGCAATCAGCCCCAGCATTTT. The rearrangement links TRBV19 to TRBJ1-5; D unresolved. V was clipped by 3 bases and J by 1 base, with 7 bases between them. Germline V gene sequence: CDR1 LNHDA, CDR2 SQIVND (reference sequence). This CDR3 comprises 14 residues.

Written as DNA, the CDR3 is TGTGCCAGCAGTCCTCCCTCCCTAGCGACTTTCACAGATACGCAGTATTTT. This encodes CASSPPSLATFTDTQYF. The J gene is TRBJ2-3, the V gene TRBV28; D possibly corresponds to TRBD2 (6 bases). The CDR3 is 17 amino acids. The V end was cut by 5 bases, the J end by 2 bases, with 20 bases between. Germline CDR1 MDHEN, CDR2 SYDVKM.

V and J are TRBV6-6 and TRBJ2-7; D gene uncertain. This CDR3 contains 13 residues. Per germline, CDR1 MNHNY and CDR2 SVGAGI (reference sequence). Deletions cut 0 bases from V and 5 bases from J, with 8 bases between. The CDR3 loop reads CASSYSLRNEQYF. DNA for the CDR3: TGTGCCAGCAGTTACTCTTTGAGAAACGAGCAGTACTTC.

The rearrangement uses TRBV7-9 and TRBJ2-7; perhaps TRBD2 as D (5 bases). CDR1 and CDR2 from the germline V gene are SEHNR and FQNEAQ (reference sequence). V gave up 1 base and J gave up 2 bases, with 9 bases separating them. CDR3 length: 14 amino acids. The CDR3 sequence: CASSLVSGTYEQYF. CDR3 bases: TGTGCCAGCAGCTTAGTTTCCGGGACCTACGAGCAGTACTTC.

This chain connects TRBV20-1 to TRBJ2-7, with 13 nucleotides matching TRBD2. CDR1 is DFQATT and CDR2 is SNEGSKA in the germline V gene (reference sequence). CDR3 length: 18 amino acids. The J segment lost 3 bases and the V segment lost 3 bases, leaving 14 bases of the junction unmatched. In DNA, the CDR3 is TGCAGTGCTAGTAAGCTGACTAGCGGGGGGCTAAATCTCTACGAGCAGTACTTC. Amino acids: CSASKLTSGGLNLYEQYF.

This chain links TRBV27 with TRBJ2-1, with D hard to call. CDR1 MNHEY and CDR2 SMNVEV come from the germline V gene (reference sequence). The CDR3 spans 15 residues. V was clipped by 1 base and J by 2 bases, with 9 bases between them. CDR3 DNA: TGTGCCAGCAGTTTATTCACGGAGCCCTACAATGAGCAGTTCTTC. Its protein product is CASSLFTEPYNEQFF.

The genes are TRBV7-8 and TRBJ1-1; 9 bases line up with TRBD1. The CDR3 spans 14 residues. Germline CDR1 is SGHVS and CDR2 is FQNEAQ. V lost 5 bases, J lost 12 bases, and 13 bases stayed unmatched. As DNA, the CDR3 is TGTGCCAGCAGCCCGGAGACAGGGGGTATCATAACTTTCTTT. Protein: CASSPETGGIITFF. Using reference TRBV7-8 and TRBJ1-1 for the parts outside the CDR3, the full variable domain is GAGVSQSPRYKVAKRGQDVALRCDPISGHVSLFWYQQALGQGPEFLTYFQNEAQLDKSGLPSDRFFAERPEGSVSTLKIQRTQQEDSAVYLCASSPETGGIITFFGQGTRLTVV.

V and J are TRBV10-3 and TRBJ1-5, with a tentative D call TRBD1 (5 bases). The CDR3 is 16 amino acids. The germline gives CDR1 ENHRY, CDR2 SYGVKD. Trimming removed 0 bases from V and 4 bases from J, with 13 bases in between. The CDR3 loop is CAISESKDILNQPQHF. The CDR3 DNA reads as TGTGCCATCAGTGAGTCGAAGGACATTCTTAATCAGCCCCAGCATTTT.

This clone was seen once. The gene calls are TRBV2 and TRBJ1-1, with TRBD1 matching over 11 bases. The junction had 2 bases not matched to a gene; V was cut back by 8 bases and J by 0 bases. Germline-derived CDR1 and CDR2 are SNHLY and FYNNEI. The CDR3 has 14 residues. CDR3 residues: CASGTGGLNTEAFF. The CDR3 DNA is TGTGCCAGCGGGACAGGGGGATTGAACACTGAAGCTTTCTTT.

The chain is built from TRBV5-1 and TRBJ2-1; 7 bases agree with TRBD2. Germline lookup yields CDR1 SGHRS and CDR2 YFSETQ. The CDR3 has 15 residues. Trimming removed 2 bases from V and 0 bases from J; junction bases left unmatched: 2. The CDR3 nucleotides read TGCGCCAGCAGCTTCCCTAGCGGCTCCTACAATGAGCAGTTCTTC. Translating it yields CASSFPSGSYNEQFF.

The CDR3 loop is CAISERGQGSNYGYTF. In DNA form, the CDR3 reads TGTGCCATCAGTGAGAGGGGGCAGGGTTCAAACTATGGCTACACCTTC. This chain joins TRBV10-3 and TRBJ1-2, with 7 positions matching TRBD1. The germline CDR1 and CDR2 sequences are ENHRY and SYGVKD. J was trimmed by 2 bases and V by 2 bases; bases with no gene match: 8. CDR3 length: 16 residues.

The rearrangement links TRBV19 to TRBJ1-4; no clear D gene. CDR3 length: 12 amino acids. CDR1 and CDR2 (germline): LNHDA, SQIVND (reference sequence). V was pared by 8 bases and J by 7 bases, with 11 bases between. CDR3 amino acids: CASRGFPEKLFF. Written as DNA, the CDR3 is TGTGCCAGTCGTGGCTTCCCTGAAAAACTGTTTTTT.

This clone was seen a single time. The chain couples TRBV10-3 to TRBJ1-2, with D possibly matching TRBD1 (6 bases). The V gene lost 10 bases and the J gene lost 4 bases, with 13 bases spanning the gap. The CDR3 spans 12 residues. Germline values: CDR1 ENHRY, CDR2 SYGVKD. CDR3 DNA: TGTGCCACAGCACAGGGTGGCTATGGCTACACCTTC. It codes for CATAQGGYGYTF.

V usage is TRBV10-3 and J usage is TRBJ1-1; D gene ambiguous. This CDR3 spans 11 amino acids. Germline V lookup: CDR1 ENHRY, CDR2 SYGVKD. Trimming cost V 6 bases and J 6 bases, with 8 bases left between them. CDR3 in amino acids: CAIRFASEAFF. The CDR3 DNA reads TGTGCCATCAGGTTTGCGTCTGAAGCTTTCTTT.

The rearrangement links TRBV30 to TRBJ2-6; D unclear. The V gene lost 0 bases and the J gene lost 0 bases, with 9 bases spanning the gap. The CDR3 covers 16 residues. Germline V gene sequence: CDR1 GTSNPN, CDR2 SVGIG (reference sequence). In DNA form, the CDR3 reads TGTGCCTGGAGTGTACTGTCACCCTCTGGGGCCAACGTCCTGACTTTC. As protein: CAWSVLSPSGANVLTF.